This T cell receptor beta chain was observed in a study of T cells after yellow fever vaccination (dated by TCRdb to the late 2010s). With respect to the entire study: The SMART-Seq v4 Ultra Low Input RNA kit was used to prepare libraries from fractions with low cell numbers. To track T-cell clones before and after primary and booster YFV17D yellow fever vaccination, bulk TCR alpha and beta repertoires were sequenced longitudinally. Blood was drawn at multiple timepoints before and after primary and secondary immunization, with bulk PBMC replicates and cell subsets isolated. The cohort comprised two healthy male donors, one aged 18 to 30 and one aged 30 to 40 years. The research as a whole found: Compared with the primary T-cell response, the secondary T-cell response was faster but weaker, reaching its peak on day 5 rather than on day 15. After the booster, most clones that had expanded after primary vaccination were detected again (around 97% of CD4 and roughly nine tenths of CD8), suggesting broad maintenance of memory. Only a couple of donors were included in the study, so the extent to which the findings can be generalized is limited. A small share of clonotypes occurred in both CD4 and CD8 compartments, likely arising from convergent recombination. Because abundant contaminating clonotypes from the bulk population could be contained in FACS-sorted repertoires, computational filtering was required.

TCR cDNA was synthesized by 5'RACE template switching, which introduced a universal primer site and unique molecular identifiers. cDNA synthesis was primed from both the TCR alpha and TCR beta constant segments. Two PCR steps were used to amplify libraries, with sample barcodes and sequencing adapters being added in the second step. Sequencing of libraries was done on Illumina HiSeq 2500 (2x100 bp) or NovaSeq (2x150 bp). The original methods were these. MIGEC handled demultiplexing of reads and collapsing into UMI consensus sequences, while MiXCR performed V(D)J alignment. Vaccine-responding clonotypes were defined with edgeR using replicate PBMC samples, requiring FDR below 0.01 and a log2 fold change above 5 up to day 15. Bulk clonotypes were assigned CD4 or CD8 identity according to which sequenced CD4 or CD8 repertoire held them at higher abundance. The public reads were run again by TCRdb, first through fastp at Q25 and then through MiXCR, and only productive beta chains were kept. A single entry per CDR3 protein holds the most common genes and DNA from its merged rows. The authors' filters were not applied to this entry. The sample table contains 350,000 to 450,000 distinct CDR3 sequences; only one count was recorded for 6% to 8% of them. Over 12% of the sample is in the top ten clones.

The treatment or condition label of this sample denotes: live attenuated yellow fever vaccine strain. At each blood-draw timepoint, two biological replicates of bulk PBMCs were collected. PBMCs were isolated from peripheral blood using a standard Ficoll-Paque protocol. TriZol was used to extract RNA from bulk PBMCs, CD4 and CD8 fractions, and dextramer-positive and dextramer-negative fractions. This clonotype appeared a few times. Its binding antigen is unknown. Base qualities were left out, and no much larger clone turns up one base away. From V the trimming removes 6 bases and from J it removes 6 bases, while the gene matches leave 7 bases of the junction unaccounted for. The CDR3 numbers 16 residues from cysteine through phenylalanine. The DNA shown is the 48-base CDR3, in frame from base 1. From the germline V gene, CDR1 is MDHEN and CDR2 is SYDVKM.

The receptor chain draws on TRBV28 and TRBJ2-2; TRBD2 matches 13 bases in the middle. This specimen was PBMCs, taken 5 days after the yellow fever booster vaccination. The clonotype was recovered from a man between 25 and 39 years old who received the YFV17D yellow fever vaccine. The CDR3 sequence is CASRTTSGRGPGELFF. The nucleotides read TGTGCCAGCAGAACCACTAGCGGGAGGGGCCCCGGGGAGCTGTTTTTT.